The rows below give T cell receptor beta chains drawn from one sample of a study of cytotoxic CD8 clonotypes in ibrutinib-treated CLL. Produced via immunoSEQ multiplex PCR; TCRdb's table is partial and in-frame only. The sample has about 130,000 clones; around 80% are singletons. This specimen was PBMCs, taken after 24 months of ibrutinib treatment. The receptors here all came from a human donor with chronic lymphocytic leukemia. The CDR3 runs from the conserved cysteine through the conserved F or W. A D gene is named only where the DNA matches it firmly. For some rows the clone size is stated as once, few or many, or as a class when expanded; others skip it.

J gene: TRBJ2-7; D gene: NA; V gene: TRBV5-1; clone size: NA; CDR3 protein: CASSLVGRGASSYEQYF; CDR3 DNA: TGCGCCAGCAGCTTGGTAGGTAGGGGGGCGAGCTCCTACGAGCAGTACTTC
J gene: TRBJ2-3; D gene: TRBD2; V gene: TRBV9; clone size: NA; CDR3 protein: CASSFSGGGDTQYF; CDR3 DNA: TGTGCCAGCAGCTTTAGCGGGGGAGGGGATACGCAGTATTTT
J gene: TRBJ1-1; D gene: NA; V gene: TRBV6-6; clone size: NA; CDR3 protein: CASSYTRQATEAFF; CDR3 DNA: TGTGCCAGCAGTTACACCCGACAGGCCACTGAAGCTTTCTTT
J gene: TRBJ2-5; D gene: TRBD2; V gene: TRBV10-3; clone size: NA; CDR3 protein: CAISGLAGGPKTQYF; CDR3 DNA: TGTGCCATCAGCGGACTAGCGGGGGGGCCAAAGACCCAGTACTTC
J gene: TRBJ1-1; D gene: NA; V gene: TRBV16; clone size: once; CDR3 protein: CASSQFVANTEAFF; CDR3 DNA: TGTGCCAGCAGCCAATTCGTGGCGAACACTGAAGCTTTCTTT
J gene: TRBJ2-2; D gene: TRBD1; V gene: TRBV5-1; clone size: NA; CDR3 protein: CASSLARGQTGELFF; CDR3 DNA: TGCGCCAGCAGCTTGGCCCGGGGACAGACCGGGGAGCTGTTTTTT
J gene: TRBJ2-5; D gene: TRBD2; V gene: TRBV10-3; clone size: NA; CDR3 protein: CAISDGTSGETQYF; CDR3 DNA: TGTGCCATCAGTGACGGGACTAGCGGAGAGACCCAGTACTTC
J gene: TRBJ2-1; D gene: NA; V gene: TRBV2; clone size: few; CDR3 protein: CASTSASYNEQFF; CDR3 DNA: TGTGCCAGCACGAGCGCCTCCTACAATGAGCAGTTCTTC
J gene: TRBJ2-7; D gene: NA; V gene: TRBV7-9; clone size: medium-sized; CDR3 protein: CASSQVAYEQYF; CDR3 DNA: TGTGCCAGCAGCCAAGTCGCCTACGAGCAGTACTTC
J gene: TRBJ1-4; D gene: NA; V gene: TRBV11-2; clone size: once; CDR3 protein: CASSPRPEKKLFF; CDR3 DNA: TGTGCCAGCAGCCCCCGGCCGGAGAAAAAACTGTTTTTT
J gene: TRBJ1-6; D gene: NA; V gene: TRBV6-5; clone size: NA; CDR3 protein: CASHGPNSPLHF; CDR3 DNA: TGTGCCAGCCATGGGCCGAATTCACCCCTCCACTTT
J gene: TRBJ1-2; D gene: TRBD1; V gene: TRBV4-3; clone size: NA; CDR3 protein: CASSRGQGQNYGDTF; CDR3 DNA: TGCGCCAGCAGCCGGGGACAGGGGCAGAACTATGGCGACACCTTC
J gene: TRBJ2-3; D gene: NA; V gene: TRBV7-3; clone size: once; CDR3 protein: CASSQGISTDTQYF; CDR3 DNA: TGTGCCAGCAGCCAGGGGATAAGCACAGATACGCAGTATTTT
J gene: TRBJ1-6; D gene: NA; V gene: TRBV2; clone size: many; CDR3 protein: CASSSNSPLHF; CDR3 DNA: TGTGCCAGCAGTTCTAATTCACCCCTCCACTTT
J gene: TRBJ2-7; D gene: TRBD1; V gene: TRBV29-1; clone size: NA; CDR3 protein: CSVESRTGTYEQYF; CDR3 DNA: TGCAGCGTGGAAAGCCGGACAGGGACCTACGAGCAGTACTTC
J gene: TRBJ1-1; D gene: NA; V gene: TRBV7-2; clone size: NA; CDR3 protein: CASSLAQNTEAFF; CDR3 DNA: TGTGCCAGCAGCTTAGCTCAGAACACTGAAGCTTTCTTT
J gene: TRBJ1-1; D gene: NA; V gene: TRBV7-2; clone size: NA; CDR3 protein: CASSLAGGKIMNTEAFF; CDR3 DNA: TGTGCCAGCAGCTTAGCGGGGGGCAAGATCATGAACACTGAAGCTTTCTTT
J gene: TRBJ1-1; D gene: TRBD1; V gene: TRBV7-6; clone size: NA; CDR3 protein: CASSPGTGDEAFF; CDR3 DNA: TGTGCCAGCAGCCCTGGGACAGGCGATGAAGCTTTCTTT
J gene: TRBJ2-3; D gene: TRBD2; V gene: TRBV12-5; clone size: NA; CDR3 protein: CASGLGTRGTDTQYF; CDR3 DNA: TGTGCTAGTGGTTTGGGGACTAGGGGCACAGATACGCAGTATTTT
J gene: TRBJ2-5; D gene: TRBD2; V gene: TRBV30; clone size: NA; CDR3 protein: CAWSEGGGGQETQYF; CDR3 DNA: TGTGCCTGGAGTGAGGGTGGCGGGGGCCAAGAGACCCAGTACTTC
J gene: TRBJ2-7; D gene: NA; V gene: TRBV5-4; clone size: once; CDR3 protein: CASSSDPNYEQYF; CDR3 DNA: TGTGCCAGCAGCTCGGACCCTAACTACGAGCAGTACTTC
J gene: TRBJ1-5; D gene: NA; V gene: TRBV19; clone size: NA; CDR3 protein: CASAIGDQPQHF; CDR3 DNA: TGTGCCAGCGCGATTGGCGATCAGCCCCAGCATTTT
J gene: TRBJ2-2; D gene: NA; V gene: TRBV5-6; clone size: once; CDR3 protein: CASSLARNGNTGELFF; CDR3 DNA: TGTGCCAGCAGCTTGGCCAGAAACGGAAACACCGGGGAGCTGTTTTTT
J gene: TRBJ1-4; D gene: TRBD1; V gene: TRBV7-9; clone size: NA; CDR3 protein: CASSLGKGAASGYEKLFF; CDR3 DNA: TGTGCCAGCAGCTTAGGCAAGGGGGCTGCTTCGGGGTATGAAAAACTGTTTTTT
J gene: TRBJ1-3; D gene: NA; V gene: TRBV19; clone size: NA; CDR3 protein: CASSMNRAGRRNTIYF; CDR3 DNA: TGTGCCAGTAGTATGAACAGAGCAGGGAGGCGAAACACCATATATTTT
J gene: TRBJ2-5; D gene: NA; V gene: TRBV25-1; clone size: NA; CDR3 protein: CASSATKRTQYF; CDR3 DNA: TGTGCCAGCAGTGCCACCAAGAGAACCCAGTACTTC
J gene: TRBJ1-2; D gene: NA; V gene: TRBV5-4; clone size: NA; CDR3 protein: CASSLAGRSGNGYTF; CDR3 DNA: TGTGCCAGCAGCTTGGCCGGCAGGTCCGGAAATGGCTACACCTTC
J gene: TRBJ1-6; D gene: NA; V gene: TRBV5-1; clone size: NA; CDR3 protein: CASSLRQGPEINSPLHF; CDR3 DNA: TGCGCCAGCAGCCTGAGGCAGGGTCCGGAGATTAATTCACCCCTCCACTTT
J gene: TRBJ2-7; D gene: NA; V gene: TRBV6-1; clone size: NA; CDR3 protein: CASSIDWGSSYEQYF; CDR3 DNA: TGTGCCAGCAGTATAGACTGGGGGAGCTCCTACGAGCAGTACTTC
J gene: TRBJ1-2; D gene: NA; V gene: TRBV7-2; clone size: NA; CDR3 protein: CASSQTKNYGYTF; CDR3 DNA: TGCGCCAGCAGCCAGACAAAGAACTATGGCTACACCTTC
J gene: TRBJ1-1; D gene: NA; V gene: TRBV5-5; clone size: NA; CDR3 protein: CASSLVDGDTEAFF; CDR3 DNA: TGTGCCAGCAGCTTGGTAGATGGGGACACTGAAGCTTTCTTT
J gene: TRBJ2-5; D gene: NA; V gene: TRBV10-3; clone size: NA; CDR3 protein: CAISEAGETQYF; CDR3 DNA: TGTGCCATCAGTGAGGCGGGGGAGACCCAGTACTTC
J gene: TRBJ2-7; D gene: NA; V gene: TRBV2; clone size: NA; CDR3 protein: CASRAWGYEQYF; CDR3 DNA: TGTGCCAGCAGAGCTTGGGGCTACGAGCAGTACTTC
J gene: TRBJ2-1; D gene: NA; V gene: TRBV30; clone size: NA; CDR3 protein: CAWSYMGEMFF; CDR3 DNA: TGTGCCTGGAGTTACATGGGGGAAATGTTCTTC
J gene: TRBJ2-7; D gene: NA; V gene: TRBV7-9; clone size: once; CDR3 protein: CASSQFWTDDGGVYEQYF; CDR3 DNA: TGTGCCAGCAGCCAATTCTGGACAGACGACGGGGGAGTCTACGAGCAGTACTTC